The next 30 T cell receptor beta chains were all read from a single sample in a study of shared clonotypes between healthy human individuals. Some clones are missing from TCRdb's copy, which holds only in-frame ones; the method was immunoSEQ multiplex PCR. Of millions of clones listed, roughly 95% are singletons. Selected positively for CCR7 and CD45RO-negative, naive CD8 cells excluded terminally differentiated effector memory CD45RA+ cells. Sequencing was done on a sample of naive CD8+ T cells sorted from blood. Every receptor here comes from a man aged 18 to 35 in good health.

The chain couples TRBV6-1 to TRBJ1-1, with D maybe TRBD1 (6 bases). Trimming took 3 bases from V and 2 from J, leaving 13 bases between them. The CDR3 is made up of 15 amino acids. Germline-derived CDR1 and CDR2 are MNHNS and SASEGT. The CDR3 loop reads CASSELTGINTEAFF. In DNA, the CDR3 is TGTGCCAGCAGTGAGCTGACAGGTATCAACACTGAAGCTTTCTTT.

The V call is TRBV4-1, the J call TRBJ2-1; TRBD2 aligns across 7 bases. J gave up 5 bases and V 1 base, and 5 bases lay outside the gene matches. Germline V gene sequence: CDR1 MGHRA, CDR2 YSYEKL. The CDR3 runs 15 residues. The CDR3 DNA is TGCGCCAGCAGCCAAGTGGGAGGGCCAAACAATGAGCAGTTCTTC. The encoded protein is CASSQVGGPNNEQFF.

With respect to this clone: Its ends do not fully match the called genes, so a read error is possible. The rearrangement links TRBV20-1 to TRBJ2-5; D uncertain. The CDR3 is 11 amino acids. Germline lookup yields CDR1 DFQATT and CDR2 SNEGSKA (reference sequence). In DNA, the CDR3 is TGCAGTGCTGGAGAACAAGAGACCCAGTACTTC. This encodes CSAGEQETQYF.

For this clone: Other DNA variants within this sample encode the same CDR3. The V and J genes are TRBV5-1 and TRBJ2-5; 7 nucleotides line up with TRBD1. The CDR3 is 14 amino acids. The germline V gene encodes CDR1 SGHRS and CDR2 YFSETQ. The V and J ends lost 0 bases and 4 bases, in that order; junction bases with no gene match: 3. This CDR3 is CASSLEGAGETQYF. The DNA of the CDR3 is TGCGCCAGCAGCTTGGAGGGGGCTGGAGAGACCCAGTACTTC.

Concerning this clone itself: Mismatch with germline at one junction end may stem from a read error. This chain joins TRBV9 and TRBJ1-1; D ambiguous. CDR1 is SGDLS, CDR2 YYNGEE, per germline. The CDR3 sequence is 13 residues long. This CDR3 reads CASSAEIGTEVFF. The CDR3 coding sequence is TGTGCCAGCAGCGCCGAAATAGGTACTGAAGTTTTCTTT.

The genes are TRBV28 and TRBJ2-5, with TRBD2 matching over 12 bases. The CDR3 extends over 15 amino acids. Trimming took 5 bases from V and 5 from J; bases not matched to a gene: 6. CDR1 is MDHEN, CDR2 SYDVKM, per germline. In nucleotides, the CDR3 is TGTGCCAGCAGTGGACTAGCGGGGCCCGAGGAGACCCAGTACTTC. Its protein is CASSGLAGPEETQYF. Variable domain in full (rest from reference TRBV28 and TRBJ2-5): DVKVTQSSRYLVKRTGEKVFLECVQDMDHENMFWYRQDPGLGLRLIYFSYDVKMKEKGDIPEGYSVSREKKERFSLILESASTNQTSMYLCASSGLAGPEETQYFGPGTRLLVL.

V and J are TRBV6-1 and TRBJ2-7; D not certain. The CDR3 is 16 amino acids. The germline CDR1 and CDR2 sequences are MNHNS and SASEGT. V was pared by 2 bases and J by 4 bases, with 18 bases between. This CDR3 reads CASSERGHTLGYEQYF. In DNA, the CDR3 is TGTGCCAGCAGTGAACGTGGGCACACCCTCGGGTACGAGCAGTACTTC.

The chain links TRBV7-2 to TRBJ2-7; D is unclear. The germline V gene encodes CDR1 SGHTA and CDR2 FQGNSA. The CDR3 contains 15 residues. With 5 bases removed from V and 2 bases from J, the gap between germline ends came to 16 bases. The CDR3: CASSPSDTVTYEQYF. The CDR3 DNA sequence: TGTGCCAGCAGCCCCAGCGACACGGTCACCTACGAGCAGTACTTC.

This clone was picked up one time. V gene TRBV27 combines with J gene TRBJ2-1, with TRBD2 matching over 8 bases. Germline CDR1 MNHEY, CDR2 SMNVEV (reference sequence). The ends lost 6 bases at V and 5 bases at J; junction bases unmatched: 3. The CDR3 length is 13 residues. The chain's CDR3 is CASRPLADNEQFF. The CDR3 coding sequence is TGTGCCAGCAGGCCACTAGCGGACAATGAGCAGTTCTTC.

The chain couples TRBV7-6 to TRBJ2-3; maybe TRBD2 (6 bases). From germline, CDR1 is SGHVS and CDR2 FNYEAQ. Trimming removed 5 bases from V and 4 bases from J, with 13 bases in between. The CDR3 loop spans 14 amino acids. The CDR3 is CASSTSWEADTQYF. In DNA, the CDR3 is TGTGCCAGCAGCACTAGTTGGGAGGCAGATACGCAGTATTTT.

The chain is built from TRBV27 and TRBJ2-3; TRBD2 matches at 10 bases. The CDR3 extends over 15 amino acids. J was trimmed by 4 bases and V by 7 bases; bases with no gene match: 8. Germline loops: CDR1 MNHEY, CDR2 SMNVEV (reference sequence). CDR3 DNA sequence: TGTGCCAGCACCCTGGGGACTAGCGCGGCAGATACGCAGTATTTT. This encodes CASTLGTSAADTQYF.

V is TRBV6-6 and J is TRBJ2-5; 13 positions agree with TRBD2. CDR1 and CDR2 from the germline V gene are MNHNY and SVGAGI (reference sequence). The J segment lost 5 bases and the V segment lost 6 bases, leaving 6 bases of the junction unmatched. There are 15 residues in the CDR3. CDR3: CASSLGLAGVETQYF. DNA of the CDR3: TGTGCCAGCAGCCTAGGACTAGCGGGGGTGGAGACCCAGTACTTC.

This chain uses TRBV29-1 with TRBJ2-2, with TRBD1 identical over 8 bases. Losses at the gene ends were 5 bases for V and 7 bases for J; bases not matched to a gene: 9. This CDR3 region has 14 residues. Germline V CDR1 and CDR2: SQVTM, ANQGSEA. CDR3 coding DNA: TGCAGCGTTTATCGACAGGGGTCCGGCGGGGAGCTGTTTTTT. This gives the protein CSVYRQGSGGELFF.

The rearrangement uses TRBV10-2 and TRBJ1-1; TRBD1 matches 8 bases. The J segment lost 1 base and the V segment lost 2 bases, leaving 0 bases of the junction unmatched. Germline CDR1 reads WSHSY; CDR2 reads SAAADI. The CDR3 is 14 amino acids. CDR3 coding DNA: TGCGCCAGCAGTGAGACAGGGGGGAACACTGAAGCTTTCTTT. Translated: CASSETGGNTEAFF.

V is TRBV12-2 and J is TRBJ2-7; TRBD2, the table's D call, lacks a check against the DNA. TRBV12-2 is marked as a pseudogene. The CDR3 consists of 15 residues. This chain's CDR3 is CASRSNPGRAYEQYF. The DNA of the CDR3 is TGTGCAAGTCGCTCAAACCCCGGGAGGGCCTACGAGCAGTACTTC.

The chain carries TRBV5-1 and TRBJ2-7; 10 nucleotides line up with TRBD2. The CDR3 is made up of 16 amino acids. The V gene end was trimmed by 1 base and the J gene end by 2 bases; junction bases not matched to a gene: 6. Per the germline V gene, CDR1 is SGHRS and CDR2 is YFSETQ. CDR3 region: CASSLRGLAAPYEQYF. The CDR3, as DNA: TGCGCCAGCAGCTTGCGCGGACTAGCGGCCCCCTACGAGCAGTACTTC.

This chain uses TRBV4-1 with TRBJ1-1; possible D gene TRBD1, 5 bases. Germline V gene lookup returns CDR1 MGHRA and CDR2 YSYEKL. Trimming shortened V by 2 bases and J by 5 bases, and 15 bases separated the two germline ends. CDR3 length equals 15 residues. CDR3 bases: TGCGCCAGCAGCCAACATAGGGCGGCAGGGACTGAAGCTTTCTTT. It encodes CASSQHRAAGTEAFF.

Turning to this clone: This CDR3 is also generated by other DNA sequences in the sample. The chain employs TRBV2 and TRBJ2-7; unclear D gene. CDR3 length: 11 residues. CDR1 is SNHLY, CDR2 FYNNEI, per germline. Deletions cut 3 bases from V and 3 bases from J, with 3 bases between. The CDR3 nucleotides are TGTGCCAGCAGTGATTACTACGAGCAGTACTTC. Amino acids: CASSDYYEQYF.

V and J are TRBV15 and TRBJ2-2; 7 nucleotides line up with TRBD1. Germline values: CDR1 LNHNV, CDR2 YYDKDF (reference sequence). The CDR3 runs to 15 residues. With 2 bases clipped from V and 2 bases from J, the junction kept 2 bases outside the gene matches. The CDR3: CATSRRDSNTGELFF. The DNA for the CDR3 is TGTGCCACCAGCAGACGGGACAGTAACACCGGGGAGCTGTTTTTT.

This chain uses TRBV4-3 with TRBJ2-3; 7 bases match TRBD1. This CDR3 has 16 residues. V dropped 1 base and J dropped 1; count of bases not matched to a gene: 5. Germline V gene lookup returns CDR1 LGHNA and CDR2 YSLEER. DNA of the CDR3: TGCGCCAGCAGCCAAGGACAGGGAATTGGCACAGATACGCAGTATTTT. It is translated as CASSQGQGIGTDTQYF.

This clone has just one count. DNA for the CDR3: TGCGCCAGCAGCTTGGTTGGGGGGAATGAGCAGTTCTTC. It codes for CASSLVGGNEQFF. The V call is TRBV5-1, the J call TRBJ2-1, with a weak D call TRBD2 (6 bases). Germline lookup yields CDR1 SGHRS and CDR2 YFSETQ. The CDR3 runs to 13 residues. The V gene lost 0 bases and the J gene lost 7 bases, with 8 bases spanning the gap.

CDR3 sequence reads: CASSTGAWEETQYF. In DNA, the CDR3 is TGTGCCAGCAGTACCGGGGCGTGGGAAGAGACCCAGTACTTC. The J gene is TRBJ2-5, the V gene TRBV6-5; D possibly matches TRBD1 or TRBD2 (5 bases each). Trimming shortened V by 5 bases and J by 3 bases, and 13 bases separated the two germline ends. Germline lookup yields CDR1 MNHEY and CDR2 SVGAGI. The CDR3 runs 14 residues.

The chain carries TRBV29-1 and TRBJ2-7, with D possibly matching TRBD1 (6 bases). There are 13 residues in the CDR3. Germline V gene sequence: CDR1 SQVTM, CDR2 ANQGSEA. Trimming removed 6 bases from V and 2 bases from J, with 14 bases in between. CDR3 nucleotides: TGCAGCGTGGGGGCAGGGATAACCTACGAGCAGTACTTC. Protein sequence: CSVGAGITYEQYF.

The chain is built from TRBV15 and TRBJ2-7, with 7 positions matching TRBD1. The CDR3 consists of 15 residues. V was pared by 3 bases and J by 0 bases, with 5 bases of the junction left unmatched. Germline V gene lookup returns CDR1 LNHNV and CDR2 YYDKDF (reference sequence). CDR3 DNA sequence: TGTGCCACCAGCAGTGAGGGACAGAGCTCCTACGAGCAGTACTTC. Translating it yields CATSSEGQSSYEQYF. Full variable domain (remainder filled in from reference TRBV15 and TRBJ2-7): DAMVIQNPRYQVTQFGKPVTLSCSQTLNHNVMYWYQQKSSQAPKLLFHYYDKDFNNEADTPDNFQSRRPNTSFCFLDIRSPGLGDTAMYLCATSSEGQSSYEQYFGPGTRLTVT.

The chain's CDR3 is CASSLWVVETGEDNEQFF. The CDR3 bases are TGTGCCAGCAGCTTGTGGGTTGTCGAGACAGGGGAAGACAATGAGCAGTTCTTC. The rearrangement uses TRBV5-8 and TRBJ2-1; TRBD1 matches at 8 bases. Germline V gene sequence: CDR1 SGHTS, CDR2 YDEGEE. V trimming: 1 base; J trimming: 5 bases; junction bases outside the gene matches: 14. The CDR3 sequence is 18 residues long.

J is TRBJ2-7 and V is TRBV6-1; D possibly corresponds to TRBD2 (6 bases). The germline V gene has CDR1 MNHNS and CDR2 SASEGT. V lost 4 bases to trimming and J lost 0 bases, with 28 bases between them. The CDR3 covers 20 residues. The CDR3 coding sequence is TGTGCCAGCAGTGGCCCGAGTCAGGCGGGGAGCCCTCCTAACTCCTACGAGCAGTACTTC. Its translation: CASSGPSQAGSPPNSYEQYF.

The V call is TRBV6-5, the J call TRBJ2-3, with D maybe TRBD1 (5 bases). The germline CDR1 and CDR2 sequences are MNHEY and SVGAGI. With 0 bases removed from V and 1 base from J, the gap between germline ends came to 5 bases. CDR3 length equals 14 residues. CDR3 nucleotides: TGTGCCAGCAGTTACTCGACAGGCACAGATACGCAGTATTTT. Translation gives CASSYSTGTDTQYF.

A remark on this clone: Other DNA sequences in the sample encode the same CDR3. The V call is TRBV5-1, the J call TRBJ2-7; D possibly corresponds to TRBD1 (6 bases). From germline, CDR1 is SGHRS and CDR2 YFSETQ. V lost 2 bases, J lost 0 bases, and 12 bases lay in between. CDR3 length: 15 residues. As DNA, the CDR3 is TGCGCCAGCAGCTTAACAGGGTCCCTCTCCTACGAGCAGTACTTC. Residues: CASSLTGSLSYEQYF.

CDR3 amino acids: CASSVVAGDNEQFF. The CDR3, as DNA: TGTGCCAGCAGCGTAGTAGCGGGAGACAATGAGCAGTTCTTC. The chain carries TRBV9 and TRBJ2-1; 9 bases match TRBD2. With 0 bases clipped from V and 5 bases from J, the junction kept 0 bases outside the gene matches. CDR3 size: 14 residues. Germline V gene sequence: CDR1 SGDLS, CDR2 YYNGEE.

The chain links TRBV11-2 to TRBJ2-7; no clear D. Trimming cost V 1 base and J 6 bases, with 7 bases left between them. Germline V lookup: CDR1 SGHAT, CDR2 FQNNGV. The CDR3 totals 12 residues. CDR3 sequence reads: CASSLVPLEQYF. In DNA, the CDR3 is TGTGCCAGCAGCTTAGTACCCCTCGAGCAGTACTTC.